These 8 T cell receptor beta chains came from one sample sequenced in a study of OX40 agonist ivuxolimab in advanced cancers. Assay: immunoSEQ multiplex PCR; the TCRdb copy retains only in-frame clones and omits some. The sample records approximately 39,000 clones, roughly 90% being singletons. Material: CD4+ or CD8+ T cells sorted from blood, obtained in a trial of the OX40 agonist ivuxolimab. Source of these receptors: an adult with an advanced solid tumor such as melanoma, head and neck, liver or kidney cancer.

The CDR3 loop reads CASKRGVQNEKLFF. The CDR3 DNA sequence: TGTGCCTCAAAGCGGGGGGTCCAAAATGAAAAACTGTTTTTT. This chain connects TRBV6-5 to TRBJ1-4, with D perhaps matching TRBD1 (5 bases). Germline V gene lookup returns CDR1 MNHEY and CDR2 SVGAGI. Deletions cut 11 bases from V and 5 bases from J, with 18 bases between. The CDR3 has 14 residues.

This clone came up once. The chain joins TRBV19 to TRBJ2-2, with a tentative D call TRBD1 (6 bases). Germline lookup yields CDR1 LNHDA and CDR2 SQIVND (reference sequence). The CDR3 length is 15 residues. V lost 7 bases to trimming and J lost 3 bases, with 15 bases between them. The CDR3 loop reads CASIPTGIYTGELFF. CDR3 bases: TGTGCCAGTATCCCCACAGGGATTTACACCGGGGAGCTGTTTTTT.

The rearrangement joins TRBV4-1 to TRBJ1-1; tentatively, D is TRBD1 (5 bases). V was shortened by 4 bases and J by 3 bases, with 18 bases between the two germline ends. Germline assignment: CDR1 MGHRA and CDR2 YSYEKL. CDR3 length: 16 amino acids. The CDR3 here is CASSRMGILGDTEAFF. CDR3 nucleotide sequence: TGCGCCAGCAGCCGGATGGGTATCCTGGGGGACACTGAAGCTTTCTTT.

The V call is TRBV27, the J call TRBJ2-5; 8 nucleotides align to TRBD1. V was pared by 7 bases and J by 4 bases, with 8 bases of the junction left unmatched. This CDR3 has 14 amino acids. The germline V gene encodes CDR1 MNHEY and CDR2 SMNVEV (reference sequence). The CDR3 region is CASTPRQGAETQYF. DNA of the CDR3: TGTGCCAGCACCCCAAGGCAGGGGGCAGAGACCCAGTACTTC.

The V and J genes are TRBV28 and TRBJ2-1; D not certain. CDR1 and CDR2 from the germline V gene are MDHEN and SYDVKM. This CDR3 contains 14 residues. The V end was cut by 6 bases, the J end by 2 bases, with 11 bases between. The CDR3 region is CASSLGGTYNEQFF. The CDR3 coding sequence is TGTGCCAGCAGCCTCGGCGGAACCTACAATGAGCAGTTCTTC. The full variable domain, its missing parts supplied by reference TRBV28 and TRBJ2-1, is DVKVTQSSRYLVKRTGEKVFLECVQDMDHENMFWYRQDPGLGLRLIYFSYDVKMKEKGDIPEGYSVSREKKERFSLILESASTNQTSMYLCASSLGGTYNEQFFGPGTRLTVL.

The rearrangement joins TRBV30 to TRBJ1-3, with a possible D match to TRBD1 (6 bases). This CDR3 region has 16 residues. CDR1 is GTSNPN, CDR2 SVGIG, per germline (reference sequence). V gave up 3 bases and J gave up 2 bases, with 17 bases separating them. CDR3 coding DNA: TGTGCCTGGAGCGAGCTCTGGGGGCTCACTGGAAACACCATATATTTT. This codes for CAWSELWGLTGNTIYF.

The V call is TRBV5-4, the J call TRBJ2-3; TRBD2 might be the D (5 bases). Germline CDR1 is SGHNT and CDR2 is YYREEE (reference sequence). V was clipped by 4 bases and J by 2 bases, with 17 bases between them. This CDR3 has 16 amino acids. The CDR3: CASSPAERRATDTQYF. CDR3 bases: TGTGCCAGCAGCCCGGCGGAGCGGCGGGCCACAGATACGCAGTATTTT.

V gene TRBV19 combines with J gene TRBJ2-2; 12 bases are a match to TRBD2. The J segment lost 3 bases and the V segment lost 7 bases, leaving 3 bases of the junction unmatched. The CDR3 has 15 amino acids. Per germline, CDR1 LNHDA and CDR2 SQIVND (reference sequence). The DNA for the CDR3 is TGTGCCAGTAAGACTAGCGGGAGCTACACCGGGGAGCTGTTTTTT. It specifies CASKTSGSYTGELFF.